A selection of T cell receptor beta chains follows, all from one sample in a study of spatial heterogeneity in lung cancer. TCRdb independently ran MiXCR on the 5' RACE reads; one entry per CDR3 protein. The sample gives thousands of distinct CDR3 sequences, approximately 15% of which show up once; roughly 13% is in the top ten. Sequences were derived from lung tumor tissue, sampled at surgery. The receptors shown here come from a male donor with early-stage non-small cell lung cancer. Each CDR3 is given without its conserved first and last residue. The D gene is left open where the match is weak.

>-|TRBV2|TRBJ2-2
ASSRETNTGELF
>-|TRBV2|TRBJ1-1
ASKTDRLNTEAF
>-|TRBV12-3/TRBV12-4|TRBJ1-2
ASSFSPGYSYGYT
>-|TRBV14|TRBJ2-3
ASSQGANIHTDTQY
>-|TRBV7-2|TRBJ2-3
ASSPWIADTDTQY
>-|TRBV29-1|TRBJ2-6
SVASSPSSGANVLT
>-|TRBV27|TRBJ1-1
ASSLLERKTEAF
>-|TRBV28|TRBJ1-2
ASRNNVGTPKRGYGYT
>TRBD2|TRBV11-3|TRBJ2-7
ASSLEGGISYEQY
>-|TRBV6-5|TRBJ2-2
ASSYGAGTGELF
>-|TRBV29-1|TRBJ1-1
SVGRDTEAF
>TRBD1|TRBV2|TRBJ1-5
ASRTGGSNQPQH
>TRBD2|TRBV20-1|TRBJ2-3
SARETFRGGSDTQY
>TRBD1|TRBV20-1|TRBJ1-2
SAYGQGDNYGYT
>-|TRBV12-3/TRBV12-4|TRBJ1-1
ASSREFAAEAF
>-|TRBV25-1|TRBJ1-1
ASRSVGFRTEAF
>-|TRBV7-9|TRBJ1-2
ASSLSTDDYGYT
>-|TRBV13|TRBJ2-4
ASSLKAVLGRGNIQY
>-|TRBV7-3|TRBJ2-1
ASSPTAGEYNEQF
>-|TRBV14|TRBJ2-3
ASSQVRGTPTQY
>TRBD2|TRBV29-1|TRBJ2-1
STGTSGYNEQF
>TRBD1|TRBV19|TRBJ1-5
ASRTGDLDNQPQH
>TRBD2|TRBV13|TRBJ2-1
ASSFSPSGSYEQF
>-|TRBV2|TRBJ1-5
ASSGQTGQPQH
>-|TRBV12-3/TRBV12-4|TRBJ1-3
ASNYEGQSGNTIY
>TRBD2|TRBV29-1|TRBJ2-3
SVNLISGRRTDTQY
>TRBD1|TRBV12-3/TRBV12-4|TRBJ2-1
ASSLGPGQGYHEQF
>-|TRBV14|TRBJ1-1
ASSQLGEREAF
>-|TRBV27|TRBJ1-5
ASSLSAGVQPQH
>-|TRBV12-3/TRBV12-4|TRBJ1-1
ASTLRRTGTEAF
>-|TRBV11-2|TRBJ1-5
ASSLDGSGVKPQH
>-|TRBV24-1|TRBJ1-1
ATSESTNTEAF
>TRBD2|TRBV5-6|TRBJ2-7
ASSLYSGRAYEQY
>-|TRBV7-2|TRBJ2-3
ASSGWTITSTDTQY
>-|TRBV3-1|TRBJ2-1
ASSQDNGGGGLHNEQF
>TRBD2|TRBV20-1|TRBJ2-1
SAIPGLAGANEQF
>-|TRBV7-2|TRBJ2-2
ASSSVAEHTGELF
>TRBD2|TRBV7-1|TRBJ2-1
ASSSTSGRRNEQF
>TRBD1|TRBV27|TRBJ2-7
ASSPTGTGSYEQY
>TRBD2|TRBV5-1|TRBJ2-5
ASSVGPGLEQETQY
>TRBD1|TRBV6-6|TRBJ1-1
ASSYSPRDRGLDTEAF
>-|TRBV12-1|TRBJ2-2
ASTVTSGRANTGELF
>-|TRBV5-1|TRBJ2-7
ASTQEGRSSYEQY
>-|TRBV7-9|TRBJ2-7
ASMGHYEQY
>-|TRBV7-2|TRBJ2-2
ASSFLLVNTGELF
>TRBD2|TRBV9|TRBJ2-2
ASSVMLAGGYGELF
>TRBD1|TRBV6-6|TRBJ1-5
ASSIGGENNQPQH
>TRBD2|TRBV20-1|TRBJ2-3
SARDLSSGRALGADTQY